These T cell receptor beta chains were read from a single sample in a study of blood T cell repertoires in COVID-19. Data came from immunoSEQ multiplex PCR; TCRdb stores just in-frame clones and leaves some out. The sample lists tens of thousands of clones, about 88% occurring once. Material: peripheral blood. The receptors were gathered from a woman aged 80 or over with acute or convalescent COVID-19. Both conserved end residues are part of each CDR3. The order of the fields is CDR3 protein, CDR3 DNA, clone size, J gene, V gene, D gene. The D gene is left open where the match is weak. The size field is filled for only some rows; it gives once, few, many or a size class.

CDR3aa: CATSGGTGTQETQYF
CDR3nt: TGTGCCACCAGTGGGGGAACCGGGACTCAAGAGACCCAGTACTTC
abundance: -
j_gene: TRBJ2-5
v_gene: TRBV24-1
d_gene: -

CDR3aa: CSVLGTSGSTDTQYF
CDR3nt: TGCAGCGTCCTGGGGACTAGCGGGAGCACAGATACGCAGTATTTT
abundance: -
j_gene: TRBJ2-3
v_gene: TRBV29-1
d_gene: TRBD2

CDR3aa: CASTKTQADTQYF
CDR3nt: TGTGCCAGTACTAAAACTCAAGCAGATACGCAGTATTTT
abundance: -
j_gene: TRBJ2-3
v_gene: TRBV19
d_gene: -

CDR3aa: CASSLGAGQGTEAFF
CDR3nt: TGCGCCAGCAGCTTGGGGGCCGGGCAGGGGACTGAAGCTTTCTTT
abundance: -
j_gene: TRBJ1-1
v_gene: TRBV5-1
d_gene: -

CDR3aa: CASVGSETGEFVGQPQHF
CDR3nt: TGTGCCAGCGTCGGATCTGAGACAGGGGAGTTCGTTGGGCAGCCCCAGCATTTT
abundance: -
j_gene: TRBJ1-5
v_gene: TRBV21-1
d_gene: -

CDR3aa: CATQTGATYEQYF
CDR3nt: TGTGCCACCCAGACAGGGGCGACCTACGAGCAGTACTTC
abundance: -
j_gene: TRBJ2-7
v_gene: TRBV2
d_gene: TRBD1

CDR3aa: CASSSQTGYEAFF
CDR3nt: TGCGCCAGCAGCTCCCAGACAGGGTACGAAGCTTTCTTT
abundance: -
j_gene: TRBJ1-1
v_gene: TRBV5-1
d_gene: TRBD1

CDR3aa: CASSLFRGGTTDTQYF
CDR3nt: TGTGCCAGCAGCTTGTTCCGGGGGGGCACTACAGATACGCAGTATTTT
abundance: few
j_gene: TRBJ2-3
v_gene: TRBV5-6
d_gene: TRBD2

CDR3aa: CASSREPGGFGEHYF
CDR3nt: TGCGCCAGCAGCCGAGAACCAGGGGGATTCGGCGAGCATTACTTC
abundance: -
j_gene: TRBJ2-7
v_gene: TRBV4-3
d_gene: TRBD1

CDR3aa: CASSAGDYRTNEKLFF
CDR3nt: TGTGCCAGTAGTGCAGGGGATTATCGGACTAATGAAAAACTGTTTTTT
abundance: -
j_gene: TRBJ1-4
v_gene: TRBV19
d_gene: -

CDR3aa: CASSTPAGISAGNTIYF
CDR3nt: TGTGCCAGCAGCACCCCCGCCGGGATCTCCGCTGGAAACACCATATATTTT
abundance: -
j_gene: TRBJ1-3
v_gene: TRBV9
d_gene: -

CDR3aa: CASSRPGSYGYTF
CDR3nt: TGTGCCAGCAGCCGCCCAGGAAGCTATGGCTACACCTTC
abundance: -
j_gene: TRBJ1-2
v_gene: TRBV12-3/TRBV12-4
d_gene: -

CDR3aa: CASSQDWGLRTGNTEAFF
CDR3nt: TGCGCCAGCAGCCAAGATTGGGGACTCAGGACAGGGAACACTGAAGCTTTCTTT
abundance: -
j_gene: TRBJ1-1
v_gene: TRBV4-3
d_gene: TRBD1

CDR3aa: CASSPGAGGSYEQYF
CDR3nt: TGTGCCAGCTCACCTGGCGCGGGAGGTAGCTACGAGCAGTACTTC
abundance: -
j_gene: TRBJ2-7
v_gene: TRBV18
d_gene: TRBD2

CDR3aa: CASSSPSGRFYEQYF
CDR3nt: TGTGCCAGCAGTTCCCCTAGCGGGAGGTTCTACGAGCAGTACTTC
abundance: -
j_gene: TRBJ2-7
v_gene: TRBV28
d_gene: TRBD2

CDR3aa: CASRLVGAGGTEAFF
CDR3nt: TGTGCCAGTAGATTGGTGGGGGCAGGGGGAACTGAAGCTTTCTTT
abundance: -
j_gene: TRBJ1-1
v_gene: TRBV19
d_gene: TRBD1

CDR3aa: CASARQPLDGAFF
CDR3nt: TGTGCCAGCGCTCGACAGCCACTCGATGGGGCTTTCTTT
abundance: once
j_gene: TRBJ1-1
v_gene: TRBV3-1/TRBV3-2
d_gene: -

CDR3aa: CASSRQGDEKLFF
CDR3nt: TGTGCCAGCAGTAGACAGGGAGACGAAAAACTGTTTTTT
abundance: -
j_gene: TRBJ1-4
v_gene: TRBV2
d_gene: TRBD1

CDR3aa: CASRGTGLSGELFF
CDR3nt: TGTGCCAGCCGCGGAACAGGGTTGTCCGGGGAGCTGTTTTTT
abundance: -
j_gene: TRBJ2-2
v_gene: TRBV6-5
d_gene: -

CDR3aa: CASTFYSGNTIYF
CDR3nt: TGTGCCAGCACCTTCTACTCTGGAAACACCATATATTTT
abundance: -
j_gene: TRBJ1-3
v_gene: TRBV12-3/TRBV12-4
d_gene: -

CDR3aa: CASSQAHTGTRGYTF
CDR3nt: TGCGCCAGCAGCCAAGCGCACACCGGGACTCGTGGCTACACCTTC
abundance: -
j_gene: TRBJ1-2
v_gene: TRBV4-1
d_gene: -

CDR3aa: CATSDTGAGGNLNEQFF
CDR3nt: TGTGCCACCAGTGATACTGGCGCGGGGGGGAATCTCAATGAGCAGTTCTTC
abundance: -
j_gene: TRBJ2-1
v_gene: TRBV24-1
d_gene: TRBD2

CDR3aa: CASSLGPGYTDTQYF
CDR3nt: TGTGCCAGCAGCTTAGGTCCGGGATACACAGATACGCAGTATTTT
abundance: -
j_gene: TRBJ2-3
v_gene: TRBV7-2
d_gene: -

CDR3aa: CAWGENQGYQPQHF
CDR3nt: TGTGCCTGGGGTGAAAACCAGGGTTATCAGCCCCAGCATTTT
abundance: -
j_gene: TRBJ1-5
v_gene: TRBV30
d_gene: -

CDR3aa: CASSLDPESNTQYF
CDR3nt: TGCGCCAGCAGCTTGGACCCGGAGTCGAATACGCAGTATTTT
abundance: -
j_gene: TRBJ2-3
v_gene: TRBV5-1
d_gene: -

CDR3aa: CASMGSGTEAFF
CDR3nt: TGTGCCAGCATGGGTTCCGGGACAGAAGCTTTCTTT
abundance: once
j_gene: TRBJ1-1
v_gene: TRBV27
d_gene: -

CDR3aa: CSVLTTGSGEQYF
CDR3nt: TGCAGCGTTTTGACGACAGGATCTGGCGAGCAGTACTTC
abundance: once
j_gene: TRBJ2-7
v_gene: TRBV29-1
d_gene: -

CDR3aa: CASSYQYEQYF
CDR3nt: TGTGCCAGCAGTTACCAGTACGAGCAGTACTTC
abundance: -
j_gene: TRBJ2-7
v_gene: TRBV6-2/TRBV6-3
d_gene: -

CDR3aa: CASSLEGGLSYNEQFF
CDR3nt: TGCGCCAGCAGCTTGGAGGGCGGGTTGTCCTACAATGAGCAGTTCTTC
abundance: -
j_gene: TRBJ2-1
v_gene: TRBV5-1
d_gene: -

CDR3aa: CASSLALSMASGSNEQFF
CDR3nt: TGTGCCAGCAGCTTAGCGCTAAGTATGGCTAGCGGGAGCAATGAGCAGTTCTTC
abundance: once
j_gene: TRBJ2-1
v_gene: TRBV7-8
d_gene: TRBD2

CDR3aa: CAWRGQGAAGYTF
CDR3nt: TGTGCCTGGAGGGGACAGGGGGCAGCTGGCTACACCTTC
abundance: few
j_gene: TRBJ1-2
v_gene: TRBV30
d_gene: TRBD1

CDR3aa: CASSQGLAGSYNEQFF
CDR3nt: TGCGCCAGCAGCCAAGGACTAGCGGGCTCCTACAATGAGCAGTTCTTC
abundance: -
j_gene: TRBJ2-1
v_gene: TRBV4-1
d_gene: TRBD2

CDR3aa: CASSQGREGRGDKNIQYF
CDR3nt: TGTGCCAGCAGCCAAGGGCGGGAGGGCCGAGGAGACAAAAACATTCAGTACTTC
abundance: once
j_gene: TRBJ2-4
v_gene: TRBV4-2
d_gene: TRBD2

CDR3aa: CASSLAGAQETQYF
CDR3nt: TGTGCCAGCAGCTTAGCAGGAGCCCAAGAGACCCAGTACTTC
abundance: once
j_gene: TRBJ2-5
v_gene: TRBV7-2
d_gene: -

CDR3aa: CASSSRRALAVRAATQYF
CDR3nt: TGTGCCAGCAGCTCGAGGAGGGCTCTAGCGGTGAGGGCGGCGACCCAGTACTTC
abundance: -
j_gene: TRBJ2-5
v_gene: TRBV3-1/TRBV3-2
d_gene: TRBD2

CDR3aa: CASSPAGGPGELFF
CDR3nt: TGTGCCAGCTCACCGGCAGGGGGCCCCGGGGAGCTGTTTTTT
abundance: -
j_gene: TRBJ2-2
v_gene: TRBV18
d_gene: TRBD1

CDR3aa: CASSLMAGADTQYF
CDR3nt: TGTGCCAGCAGTTTGATGGCGGGTGCAGATACGCAGTATTTT
abundance: -
j_gene: TRBJ2-3
v_gene: TRBV28
d_gene: -

CDR3aa: CASSDRAANEKLFF
CDR3nt: TGCGCCAGCAGTGACAGGGCAGCTAATGAAAAACTGTTTTTT
abundance: -
j_gene: TRBJ1-4
v_gene: TRBV10-2
d_gene: -

CDR3aa: CASSFTGGTEAFF
CDR3nt: TGTGCCAGCAGCTTCACAGGGGGCACTGAAGCTTTCTTT
abundance: -
j_gene: TRBJ1-1
v_gene: TRBV7-2
d_gene: TRBD1

CDR3aa: CASSMQGYYGYTF
CDR3nt: TGTGCCAGTAGTATGCAGGGTTACTATGGCTACACCTTC
abundance: few
j_gene: TRBJ1-2
v_gene: TRBV19
d_gene: -

CDR3aa: CASSFAGGHYGYTF
CDR3nt: TGTGCCAGCAGTTTCGCAGGGGGACATTATGGCTACACCTTC
abundance: -
j_gene: TRBJ1-2
v_gene: TRBV6-5
d_gene: TRBD1

CDR3aa: CASSQEGQGAGFYGYTF
CDR3nt: TGCGCCAGCAGCCAAGAGGGACAGGGGGCTGGTTTCTATGGCTACACCTTC
abundance: -
j_gene: TRBJ1-2
v_gene: TRBV4-3
d_gene: TRBD1

CDR3aa: CASSFQGNTEAFF
CDR3nt: TGTGCCAGCAGCTTCCAGGGTAACACTGAAGCTTTCTTT
abundance: -
j_gene: TRBJ1-1
v_gene: TRBV11-2
d_gene: -

CDR3aa: CASSSPARPNGYTF
CDR3nt: TGTGCCAGCAGTTCCCCGGCGCGGCCCAATGGCTACACCTTC
abundance: -
j_gene: TRBJ1-2
v_gene: TRBV28
d_gene: -

CDR3aa: CASSGTPGTGDGYTF
CDR3nt: TGTGCCAGCAGCGGTACCCCCGGGACAGGGGATGGCTACACCTTC
abundance: -
j_gene: TRBJ1-2
v_gene: TRBV2
d_gene: TRBD1

CDR3aa: CASNGQGWNEQFF
CDR3nt: TGTGCCAGCAACGGACAGGGTTGGAATGAGCAGTTCTTC
abundance: -
j_gene: TRBJ2-1
v_gene: TRBV2
d_gene: TRBD1